The sequence of this T cell receptor beta chain was determined in a study of patients and donors after allogeneic stem cell transplantation. Each CDR3 protein gets one entry after TCRdb re-called the RT-PCR reads with MiXCR. The sample has about 40,000 distinct CDR3 sequences, over 25% seen once; the top ten hold 55% to 75%. The TCR comes from a human donor who was either an allogeneic HSCT recipient or a stem cell or donor lymphocyte infusion donor (not recorded which). It is not recorded whose cells these are; they may come from a transplant donor. Sequences were obtained from blood, either unsorted or a sorted T cell fraction (not recorded which).

The DNA of the CDR3 is TGCAGTGTGAATCCGGGACTAGCGGATTACGAGCAGTACTTC. Translated: CSVNPGLADYEQYF. This chain joins TRBV20-1 and TRBJ2-7; 11 nucleotides match TRBD2. Trimming cost V 7 bases and J 4 bases; bases outside gene matches: 9. This CDR3 has 14 residues. Germline-derived CDR1 and CDR2 are DFQATT and SNEGSKA (reference sequence).